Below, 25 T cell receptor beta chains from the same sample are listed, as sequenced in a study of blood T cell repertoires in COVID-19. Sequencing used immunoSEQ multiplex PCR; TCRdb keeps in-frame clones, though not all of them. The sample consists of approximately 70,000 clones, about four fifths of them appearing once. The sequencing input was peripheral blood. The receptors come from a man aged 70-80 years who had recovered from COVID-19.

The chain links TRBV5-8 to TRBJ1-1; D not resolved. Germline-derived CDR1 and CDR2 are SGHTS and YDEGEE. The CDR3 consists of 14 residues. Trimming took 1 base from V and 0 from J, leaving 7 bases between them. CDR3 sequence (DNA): TGTGCCAGCAGCTTGCTTACAGTGAACACTGAAGCTTTCTTT. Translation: CASSLLTVNTEAFF.

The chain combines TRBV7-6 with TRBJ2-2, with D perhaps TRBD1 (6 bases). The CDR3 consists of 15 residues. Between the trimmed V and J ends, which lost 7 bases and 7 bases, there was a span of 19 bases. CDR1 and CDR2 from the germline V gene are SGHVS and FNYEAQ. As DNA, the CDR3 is TGTGCCAGCACTCCTGTAGGGGGTTCAGGCGGGGAGCTGTTTTTT. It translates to CASTPVGGSGGELFF.

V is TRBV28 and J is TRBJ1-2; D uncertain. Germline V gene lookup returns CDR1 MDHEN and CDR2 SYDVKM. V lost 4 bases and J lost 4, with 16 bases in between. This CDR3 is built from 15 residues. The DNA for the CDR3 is TGTGCCAGCAGTTCCCCCCCTCCAGGTCCCTATGGCTACACCTTC. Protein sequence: CASSSPPPGPYGYTF.

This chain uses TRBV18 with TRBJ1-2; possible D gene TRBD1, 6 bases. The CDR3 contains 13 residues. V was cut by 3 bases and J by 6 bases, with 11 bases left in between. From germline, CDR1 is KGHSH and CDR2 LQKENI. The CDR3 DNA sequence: TGTGCCAGCTCACCGGACAGTTTTAATGGCTACACCTTC. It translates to CASSPDSFNGYTF.

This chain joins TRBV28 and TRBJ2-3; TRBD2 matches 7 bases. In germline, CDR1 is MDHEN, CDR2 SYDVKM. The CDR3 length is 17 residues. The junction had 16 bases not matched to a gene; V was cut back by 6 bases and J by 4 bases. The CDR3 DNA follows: TGTGCCAGCAGCGGAATCCAAACTAGCGCTGCATCAGATACGCAGTATTTT. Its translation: CASSGIQTSAASDTQYF.

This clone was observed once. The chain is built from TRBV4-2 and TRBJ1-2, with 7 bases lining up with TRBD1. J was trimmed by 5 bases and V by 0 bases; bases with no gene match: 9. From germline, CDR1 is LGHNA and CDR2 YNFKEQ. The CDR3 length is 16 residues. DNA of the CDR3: TGTGCCAGCAGCCAAGATGAGGGACAGCAAACTTATGGCTACACCTTC. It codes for CASSQDEGQQTYGYTF.

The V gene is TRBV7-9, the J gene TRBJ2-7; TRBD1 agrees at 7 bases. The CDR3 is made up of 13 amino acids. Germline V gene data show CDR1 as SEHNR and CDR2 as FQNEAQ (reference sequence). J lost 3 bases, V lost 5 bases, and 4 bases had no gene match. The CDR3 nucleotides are TGTGCCAGCAGCGCTACAGGGGTCTACGAGCAGTACTTC. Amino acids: CASSATGVYEQYF.

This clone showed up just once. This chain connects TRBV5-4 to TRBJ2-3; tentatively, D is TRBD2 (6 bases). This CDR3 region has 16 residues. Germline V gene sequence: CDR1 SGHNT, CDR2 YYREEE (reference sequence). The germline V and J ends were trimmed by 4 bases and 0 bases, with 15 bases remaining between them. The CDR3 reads CASSPRKRASTDTQYF. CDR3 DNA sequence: TGTGCCAGCAGCCCGAGGAAGCGGGCCAGCACAGATACGCAGTATTTT.

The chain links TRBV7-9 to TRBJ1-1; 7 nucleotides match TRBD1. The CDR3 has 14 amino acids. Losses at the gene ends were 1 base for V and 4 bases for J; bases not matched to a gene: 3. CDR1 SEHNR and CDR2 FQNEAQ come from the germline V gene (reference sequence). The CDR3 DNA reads TGTGCCAGCAGCTTAGTGAGGGGGCCCACTGAAGCTTTCTTT. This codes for CASSLVRGPTEAFF.

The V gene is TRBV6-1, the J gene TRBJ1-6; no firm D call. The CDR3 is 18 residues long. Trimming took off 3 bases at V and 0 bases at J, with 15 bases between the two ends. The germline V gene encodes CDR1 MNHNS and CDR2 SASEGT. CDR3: CASSDILQRGSYNSPLHF. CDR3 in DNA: TGTGCCAGCAGTGATATTCTGCAGAGAGGCTCCTATAATTCACCCCTCCACTTT.

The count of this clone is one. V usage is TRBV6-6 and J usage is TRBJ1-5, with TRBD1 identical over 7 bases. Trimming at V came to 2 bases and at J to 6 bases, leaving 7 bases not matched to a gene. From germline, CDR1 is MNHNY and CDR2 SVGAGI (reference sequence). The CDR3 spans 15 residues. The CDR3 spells CASSYTGTESQPQHF. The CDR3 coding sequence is TGTGCCAGCAGTTACACCGGGACAGAATCTCAGCCCCAGCATTTT.

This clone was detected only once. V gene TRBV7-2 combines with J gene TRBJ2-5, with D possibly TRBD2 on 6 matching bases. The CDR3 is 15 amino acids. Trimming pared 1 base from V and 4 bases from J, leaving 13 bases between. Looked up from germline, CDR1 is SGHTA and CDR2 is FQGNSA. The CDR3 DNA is TGTGCCAGCAGCTTAGGGGGGGTAGGGAGAGAGACCCAGTACTTC. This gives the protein CASSLGGVGRETQYF.

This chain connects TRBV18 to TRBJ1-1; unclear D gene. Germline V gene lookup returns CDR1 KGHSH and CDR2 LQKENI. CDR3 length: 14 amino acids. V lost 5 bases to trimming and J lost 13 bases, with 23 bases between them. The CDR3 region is CASSVGQVPTNVFF. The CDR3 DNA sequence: TGTGCCAGCTCAGTCGGTCAGGTCCCCACGAATGTTTTCTTT.

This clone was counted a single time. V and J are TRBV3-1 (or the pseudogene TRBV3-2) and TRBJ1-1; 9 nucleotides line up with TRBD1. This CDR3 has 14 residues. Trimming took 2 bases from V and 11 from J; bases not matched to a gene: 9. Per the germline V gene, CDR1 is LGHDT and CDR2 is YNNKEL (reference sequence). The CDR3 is CASSQWDRDPSAFF. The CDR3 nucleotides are TGTGCCAGCAGCCAATGGGACAGGGATCCTTCGGCTTTCTTT.

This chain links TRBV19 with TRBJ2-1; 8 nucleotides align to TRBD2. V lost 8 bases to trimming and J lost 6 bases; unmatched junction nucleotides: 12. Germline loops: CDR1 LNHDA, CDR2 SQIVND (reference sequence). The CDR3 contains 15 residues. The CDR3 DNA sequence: TGTGCCAGTCGTAGTATGTCGGGGGGGGTCAATGAGCAGTTCTTC. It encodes CASRSMSGGVNEQFF. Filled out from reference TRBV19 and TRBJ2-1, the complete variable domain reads DGGITQSPKYLFRKEGQNVTLSCEQNLNHDAMYWYRQDPGQGLRLIYYSQIVNDFQKGDIAEGYSVSREKKESFPLTVTSAQKNPTAFYLCASRSMSGGVNEQFFGPGTRLTVL.

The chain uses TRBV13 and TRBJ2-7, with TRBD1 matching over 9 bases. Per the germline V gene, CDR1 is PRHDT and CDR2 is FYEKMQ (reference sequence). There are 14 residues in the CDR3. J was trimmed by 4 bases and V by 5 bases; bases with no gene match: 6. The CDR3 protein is CASSLGTGRYEQYF. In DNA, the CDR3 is TGTGCCAGCAGCCTTGGGACAGGGAGGTACGAGCAGTACTTC.

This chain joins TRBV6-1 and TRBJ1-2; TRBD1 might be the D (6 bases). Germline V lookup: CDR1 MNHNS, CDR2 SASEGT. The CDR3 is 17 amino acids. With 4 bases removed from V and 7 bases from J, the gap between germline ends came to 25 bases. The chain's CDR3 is CASSARGRGVEAGGYTF. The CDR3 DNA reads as TGTGCCAGCAGTGCACGGGGGAGGGGGGTGGAAGCCGGTGGCTACACCTTC.

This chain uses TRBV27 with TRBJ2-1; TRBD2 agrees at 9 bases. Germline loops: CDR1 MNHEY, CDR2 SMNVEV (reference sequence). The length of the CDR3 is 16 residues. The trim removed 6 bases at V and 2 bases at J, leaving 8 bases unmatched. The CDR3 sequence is CASSKLAGGPYNEQFF. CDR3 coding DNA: TGTGCCAGCAGCAAATTGGCGGGAGGGCCCTACAATGAGCAGTTCTTC.

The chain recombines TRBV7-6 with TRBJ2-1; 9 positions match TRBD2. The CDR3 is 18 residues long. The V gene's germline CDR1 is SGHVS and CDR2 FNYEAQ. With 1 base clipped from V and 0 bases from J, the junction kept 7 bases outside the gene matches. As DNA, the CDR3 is TGTGCCAGCAGCTTAGTGGCTAGCGGGACCCCCTCCTACAATGAGCAGTTCTTC. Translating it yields CASSLVASGTPSYNEQFF. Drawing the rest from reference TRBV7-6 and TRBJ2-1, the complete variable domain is GAGVSQSPRYKVTKRGQDVALRCDPISGHVSLYWYRQALGQGPEFLTYFNYEAQQDKSGLPNDRFSAERPEGSISTLTIQRTEQRDSAMYRCASSLVASGTPSYNEQFFGPGTRLTVL.

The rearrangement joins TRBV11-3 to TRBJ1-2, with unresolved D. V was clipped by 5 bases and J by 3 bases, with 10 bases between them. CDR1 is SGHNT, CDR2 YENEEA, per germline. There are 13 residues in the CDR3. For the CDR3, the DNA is TGTGCCAGCAGCCCCGGGAGCCACTATGGCTACACCTTC. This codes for CASSPGSHYGYTF.

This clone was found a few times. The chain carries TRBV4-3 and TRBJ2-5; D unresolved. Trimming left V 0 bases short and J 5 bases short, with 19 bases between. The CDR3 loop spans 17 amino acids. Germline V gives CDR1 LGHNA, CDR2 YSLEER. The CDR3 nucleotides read TGCGCCAGCAGCCAAGAAATCCAGAGAGGCCAATTGGAGACCCAGTACTTC. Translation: CASSQEIQRGQLETQYF.

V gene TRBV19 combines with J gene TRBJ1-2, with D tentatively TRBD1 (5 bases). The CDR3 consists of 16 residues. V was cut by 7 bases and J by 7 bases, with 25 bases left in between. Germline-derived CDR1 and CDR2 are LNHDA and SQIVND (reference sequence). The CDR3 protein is CASTRSGEGLVFGYTF. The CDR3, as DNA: TGTGCCAGTACCCGGTCCGGGGAGGGGCTTGTGTTTGGCTACACCTTC.

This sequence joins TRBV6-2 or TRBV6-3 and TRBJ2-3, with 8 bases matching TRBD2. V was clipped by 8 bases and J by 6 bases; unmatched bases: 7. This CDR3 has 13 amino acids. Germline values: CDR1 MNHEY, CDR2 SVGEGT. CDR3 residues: CASGLGRGDTQYF. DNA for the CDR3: TGTGCCAGCGGCCTCGGGAGGGGGGATACGCAGTATTTT.

In nucleotides, the CDR3 is TGTGCCAGCAGCCCGGACCGGGATCTTAATAGGGATGAGCAGTTCTTC. Residues: CASSPDRDLNRDEQFF. The chain has TRBV6-2 or TRBV6-3 and TRBJ2-1, with a tentative D call TRBD2 (5 bases). Germline CDR1 is MNHEY and CDR2 is SVGEGT. The CDR3 runs 16 residues. Trimming shortened V by 6 bases and J by 8 bases, and 23 bases separated the two germline ends.

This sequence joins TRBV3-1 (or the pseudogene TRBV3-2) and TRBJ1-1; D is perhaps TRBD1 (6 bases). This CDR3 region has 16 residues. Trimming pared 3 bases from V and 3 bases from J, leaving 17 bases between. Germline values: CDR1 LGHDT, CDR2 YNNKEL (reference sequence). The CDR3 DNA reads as TGTGCCAGCAGCCAGGTAAGGGGGTCGGTGGACACTGAAGCTTTCTTT. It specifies CASSQVRGSVDTEAFF.